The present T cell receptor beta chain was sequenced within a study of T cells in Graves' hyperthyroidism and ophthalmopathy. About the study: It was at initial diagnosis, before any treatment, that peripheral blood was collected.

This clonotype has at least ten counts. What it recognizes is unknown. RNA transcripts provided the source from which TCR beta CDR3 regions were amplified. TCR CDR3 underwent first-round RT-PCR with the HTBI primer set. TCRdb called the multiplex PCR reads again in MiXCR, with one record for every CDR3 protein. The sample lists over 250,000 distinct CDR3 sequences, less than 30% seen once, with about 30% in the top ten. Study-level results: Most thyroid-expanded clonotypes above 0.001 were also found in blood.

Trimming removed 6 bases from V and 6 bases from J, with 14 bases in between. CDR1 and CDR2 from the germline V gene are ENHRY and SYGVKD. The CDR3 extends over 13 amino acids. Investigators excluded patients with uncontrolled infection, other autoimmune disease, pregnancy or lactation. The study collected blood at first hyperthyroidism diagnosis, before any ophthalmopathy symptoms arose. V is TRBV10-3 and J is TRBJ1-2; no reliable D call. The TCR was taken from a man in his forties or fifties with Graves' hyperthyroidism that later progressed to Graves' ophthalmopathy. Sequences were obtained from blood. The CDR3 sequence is CAIRALNGDGYTF. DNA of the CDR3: TGTGCCATCAGGGCTTTAAACGGGGATGGCTACACCTTC.